One and the same sample provided the 25 T cell receptor beta chains below, sequenced in a study of cytomegalovirus exposure and HLA in healthy donors. This PCR relied on a set of 60 Vbeta primers and 13 Jbeta primers. Sequencing used immunoSEQ multiplex PCR; TCRdb keeps in-frame clones, though not all of them. This sample has 200,000 or so clones, with around four fifths found just once. The specimen was PBMCs. These receptors were taken from a man in his fifties or sixties in good health and CMV-seronegative.

J is TRBJ1-1 and V is TRBV18, with D perhaps matching TRBD1 (5 bases). Germline CDR1 and CDR2: KGHSH and LQKENI. Trimming pared 3 bases from V and 3 bases from J, leaving 8 bases between. The CDR3 sequence is 13 residues long. The DNA of the CDR3 is TGTGCCAGCTCACCCACAGGTTACACTGAAGCTTTCTTT. It encodes CASSPTGYTEAFF.

A few counts support this clone. The rearrangement joins TRBV7-6 to TRBJ2-7; 9 bases map to TRBD1. This CDR3 has 13 residues. The junction had 4 bases not matched to a gene; V was cut back by 5 bases and J by 5 bases. Germline V CDR1 and CDR2: SGHVS, FNYEAQ. CDR3 residues: CASSAGTGNEQYF. CDR3 DNA sequence: TGTGCCAGCAGCGCCGGGACAGGGAACGAGCAGTACTTC.

The chain links TRBV2 to TRBJ2-1; 8 bases agree with TRBD1. V shed 2 bases and J 5 bases; nucleotides not matched to a gene: 11. Germline lookup yields CDR1 SNHLY and CDR2 FYNNEI. This CDR3 region has 17 residues. In DNA, the CDR3 is TGTGCCAGCAGTGAAACTCACGGAGGACAGGGCGACAATGAGCAGTTCTTC. It yields the protein CASSETHGGQGDNEQFF.

The V call is TRBV6-5, the J call TRBJ2-3; TRBD2 might be the D (6 bases). Trimming cost V 6 bases and J 1 base, with 14 bases left between them. The germline gives CDR1 MNHEY, CDR2 SVGAGI. The CDR3 runs to 15 residues. This CDR3 reads CASRGWSGRTDTQYF. CDR3 nucleotides: TGTGCCAGCAGGGGGTGGAGCGGGCGCACAGATACGCAGTATTTT.

The chain employs TRBV5-1 and TRBJ2-3; TRBD2 might be the D (6 bases). V lost 5 bases and J 1 base, leaving 8 bases between the germline ends. This CDR3 contains 13 residues. CDR1 is SGHRS and CDR2 is YFSETQ in the germline V gene. CDR3 sequence reads: CASREGRTDTQYF. Written as DNA, the CDR3 is TGCGCCAGCAGGGAGGGACGCACAGATACGCAGTATTTT.

The genes are TRBV5-1 and TRBJ2-1; 9 nucleotides match TRBD2. The CDR3 is made up of 15 amino acids. Germline V gene lookup returns CDR1 SGHRS and CDR2 YFSETQ. V shed 4 bases, J shed 2 bases, and the junction held 4 bases outside the gene matches. CDR3: CASSVEREAYNEQFF. The CDR3 DNA is TGCGCCAGCAGCGTGGAGCGGGAGGCCTACAATGAGCAGTTCTTC.

This chain uses TRBV7-8 with TRBJ2-1, with 11 bases aligning to TRBD2. Germline V gene lookup returns CDR1 SGHVS and CDR2 FQNEAQ. CDR3 length equals 15 residues. V dropped 5 bases and J dropped 6; count of bases not matched to a gene: 6. CDR3 coding DNA: TGTGCCAGCAGCCTGACTAGCGGGATCGCCAATGAGCAGTTCTTC. This translates into CASSLTSGIANEQFF.

CDR3 loop: CASSQGVADKETQYF. The CDR3 region has the DNA TGTGCCAGCAGCCAAGGGGTAGCGGATAAAGAGACCCAGTACTTC. The rearrangement uses TRBV4-2 and TRBJ2-5; tentatively, D is TRBD2 (6 bases). In germline, CDR1 is LGHNA, CDR2 YNFKEQ. Trimming stripped 1 base from V and 3 bases from J, with 12 bases between. This CDR3 comprises 15 residues.

The chain employs TRBV4-1 and TRBJ1-2; 7 bases map to TRBD1. CDR1 and CDR2 (germline): MGHRA, YSYEKL. The junction had 10 bases not matched to a gene; V was cut back by 2 bases and J by 7 bases. The CDR3 contains 15 residues. Here the CDR3 reads CASSQSGTALGGYTF. DNA for the CDR3: TGCGCCAGCAGCCAATCTGGGACAGCATTGGGTGGCTACACCTTC.

The V call is TRBV18, the J call TRBJ1-5; D perhaps matches TRBD1 (6 bases). V dropped 0 bases and J dropped 11 bases, with 14 bases sitting between them. CDR1 is KGHSH and CDR2 is LQKENI in the germline V gene. CDR3 size: 14 residues. The CDR3 DNA follows: TGTGCCAGCTCACCACCGGGGCAGGGGACAACCCAGCATTTT. Its translation is CASSPPGQGTTQHF.

This chain links TRBV18 with TRBJ2-1; TRBD2 matches at 10 bases. Germline CDR1 reads KGHSH; CDR2 reads LQKENI. The junction had 5 bases not matched to a gene; V was cut back by 3 bases and J by 0 bases. The CDR3 sequence is 17 residues long. DNA for the CDR3: TGTGCCAGCTCACCTTGGGCTAGCGGGAGCTCCTACAATGAGCAGTTCTTC. Translation gives CASSPWASGSSYNEQFF.

This sequence joins TRBV6-6 and TRBJ2-5; 7 bases line up with TRBD1. The CDR3 totals 15 residues. Germline V CDR1 and CDR2: MNHNY, SVGAGI (reference sequence). V gave up 5 bases and J gave up 1 base; unmatched junction bases: 7. The CDR3 nucleotides read TGTGCCAGCAGTCCAAAGGGACAGAGCCAAGAGACCCAGTACTTC. Its protein product is CASSPKGQSQETQYF.

V usage is TRBV5-4 and J usage is TRBJ2-1; 14 bases line up with TRBD2. V was clipped by 4 bases and J by 10 bases; unmatched bases: 7. The germline CDR1 and CDR2 sequences are SGHNT and YYREEE (reference sequence). The CDR3 covers 15 residues. The CDR3 loop reads CASSPEGLAGGEQFF. In DNA, the CDR3 is TGTGCCAGCAGCCCCGAAGGACTAGCGGGAGGAGAGCAGTTCTTC.

This clone came up once. V and J are TRBV28 and TRBJ1-5; D may be TRBD1 (6 bases). The CDR3 is 14 residues long. V was shortened by 6 bases and J by 4 bases, with 13 bases between the two germline ends. Germline V gene lookup returns CDR1 MDHEN and CDR2 SYDVKM. CDR3 bases: TGTGCCAGCAGCCTCAGCAGGGGAAATCAGCCCCAGCATTTT. It yields the protein CASSLSRGNQPQHF.

The V and J genes are TRBV6-4 and TRBJ2-3; TRBD2 agrees at 11 bases. V dropped 6 bases and J dropped 1; count of bases not matched to a gene: 3. CDR3 length equals 15 residues. Germline V gives CDR1 MRHNA, CDR2 SNTAGT. CDR3 sequence (DNA): TGTGCCAGCAGCTTGACTAGCGGGGGCACAGATACGCAGTATTTT. This codes for CASSLTSGGTDTQYF.

This chain uses TRBV9 with TRBJ1-1; maybe TRBD1 (6 bases). There are 14 residues in the CDR3. Germline assignment: CDR1 SGDLS and CDR2 YYNGEE. Trimming stripped 4 bases from V and 0 bases from J, with 10 bases between. The CDR3 here is CASSPTGLNTEAFF. CDR3 in DNA: TGTGCCAGCAGCCCGACAGGATTGAACACTGAAGCTTTCTTT.

In its sample, this clone was seen once. The chain joins TRBV5-4 to TRBJ1-2; 11 positions match TRBD1. V lost 4 bases and J lost 10; bases outside the gene matches: 9. Germline V gene data show CDR1 as SGHNT and CDR2 as YYREEE (reference sequence). This CDR3 has 14 residues. CDR3 region: CASSPGQGARFYTF. The CDR3 DNA is TGTGCCAGCAGCCCAGGACAGGGGGCGCGATTCTACACCTTC.

V and J are TRBV5-5 and TRBJ2-7; 7 bases map to TRBD2. The V gene end was trimmed by 3 bases and the J gene end by 2 bases; junction bases not matched to a gene: 11. Germline V gene lookup returns CDR1 SGHKS and CDR2 YYEKEE (reference sequence). The length of the CDR3 is 16 residues. DNA of the CDR3: TGTGCCAGCAGCTCTGGGGGGGGTGTTAGTACCTACGAGCAGTACTTC. This gives the protein CASSSGGGVSTYEQYF. The variable domain in full, completed from reference TRBV5-5 and TRBJ2-7, reads DAGVTQSPTHLIKTRGQQVTLRCSPISGHKSVSWYQQVLGQGPQFIFQYYEKEERGRGNFPDRFSARQFPNYSSELNVNALLLGDSALYLCASSSGGGVSTYEQYFGPGTRLTVT.

V and J are TRBV5-1 and TRBJ2-3; maybe TRBD1 (6 bases). V lost 4 bases and J 4 bases, leaving 10 bases between the germline ends. The CDR3 consists of 13 residues. Germline values: CDR1 SGHRS, CDR2 YFSETQ. The CDR3: CASSVQGSDTQYF. CDR3 nucleotides: TGCGCCAGCAGCGTTCAGGGGTCAGATACGCAGTATTTT.

The gene calls are TRBV27 and TRBJ2-2; 8 nucleotides match TRBD1. The CDR3 totals 15 residues. CDR1 and CDR2 (germline): MNHEY, SMNVEV (reference sequence). V was clipped by 8 bases and J by 3 bases; unmatched bases: 8. CDR3 sequence: CASRTGTGDTGELFF. CDR3 coding DNA: TGTGCCAGCCGAACCGGGACAGGAGACACCGGGGAGCTGTTTTTT.

The chain recombines TRBV10-3 with TRBJ2-5; D gene uncertain. CDR3 length: 11 amino acids. The V end lost 3 bases, the J end lost 4 bases, and 3 bases lay between the germline ends. The germline V gene encodes CDR1 ENHRY and CDR2 SYGVKD. CDR3 region: CAISDRETQYF. CDR3 nucleotides: TGTGCCATCAGTGACCGAGAGACCCAGTACTTC.

The chain links TRBV19 to TRBJ1-1; the match to TRBD1 covers 12 bases. Looked up from germline, CDR1 is LNHDA and CDR2 is SQIVND (reference sequence). The CDR3 consists of 16 residues. V trimming: 4 bases; J trimming: 5 bases; junction bases outside the gene matches: 8. The CDR3 protein is CASSRGQGARRTEAFF. The DNA of the CDR3 is TGTGCCAGTAGTAGGGGACAGGGGGCGCGACGGACTGAAGCTTTCTTT. The full variable domain, in which reference TRBV19 and TRBJ1-1 provide the parts outside the CDR3, is DGGITQSPKYLFRKEGQNVTLSCEQNLNHDAMYWYRQDPGQGLRLIYYSQIVNDFQKGDIAEGYSVSREKKESFPLTVTSAQKNPTAFYLCASSRGQGARRTEAFFGQGTRLTVV.

Comments on this clone: This specimen includes other DNA sequences encoding the same CDR3. The J gene is TRBJ1-3, the V gene TRBV6-5; D is ambiguous. V lost 3 bases, J lost 2 bases, and 14 bases lay in between. There are 16 residues in the CDR3. Germline V gene lookup returns CDR1 MNHEY and CDR2 SVGAGI. The CDR3 loop is CASSYSTGRPGNTIYF. CDR3 nucleotide sequence: TGTGCCAGCAGTTATTCGACGGGGAGGCCTGGAAACACCATATATTTT.

The V call is TRBV21-1, the J call TRBJ2-7; TRBD2 is the table's D call and was not checked against the DNA. TRBV21-1 is a pseudogene segment. The CDR3 length is 17 residues. CDR3 sequence: CASSTPPGLAGYYEQYF. DNA for the CDR3: TGTGCCAGCAGCACACCTCCGGGACTAGCGGGATACTACGAGCAGTACTTC.

The V and J genes are TRBV7-9 and TRBJ2-5; perhaps TRBD2 as D (6 bases). The CDR3 is 14 residues long. V was clipped by 1 base and J by 4 bases, with 10 bases between them. Germline lookup yields CDR1 SEHNR and CDR2 FQNEAQ (reference sequence). The CDR3 DNA reads TGTGCCAGCAGCTTAGGTTCCGGGGGAGAGACCCAGTACTTC. It translates to CASSLGSGGETQYF. Complete variable domain (other parts from reference TRBV7-9 and TRBJ2-5): DTGVSQNPRHKITKRGQNVTFRCDPISEHNRLYWYRQTLGQGPEFLTYFQNEAQLEKSRLLSDRFSAERPKGSFSTLEIQRTEQGDSAMYLCASSLGSGGETQYFGPGTRLLVL.